The 31 T cell receptor beta chains listed next were all sequenced from one sample in a study of blood T cell repertoires in COVID-19. Profiling relied on immunoSEQ multiplex PCR, and the TCRdb table lists in-frame clones only, not all of them. The sample has 400,000 or so clones, about 89% seen once; the top ten hold roughly 1.6%. The specimen sequenced was peripheral blood. These TCRs come from a middle-aged woman with COVID-19, enrolled during active disease.

The J gene is TRBJ1-6, the V gene TRBV6-1; D gene uncertain. The CDR3 is 16 residues long. Germline values: CDR1 MNHNS, CDR2 SASEGT. The ends were cut back, 1 base at V and 10 bases at J, with 17 bases in the middle. CDR3 in amino acids: CASSEVDRGRKSPLHF. In nucleotides, the CDR3 is TGTGCCAGCAGTGAAGTCGATCGAGGAAGGAAATCACCCCTCCACTTT.

The V and J genes are TRBV7-6 and TRBJ2-5; perhaps TRBD1 as D (5 bases). In germline, CDR1 is SGHVS, CDR2 FNYEAQ. This CDR3 spans 14 amino acids. V lost 4 bases and J 2 bases, leaving 11 bases between the germline ends. This chain's CDR3 is CASSSWGSQETQYF. The DNA for the CDR3 is TGTGCCAGCAGCTCGTGGGGCTCTCAAGAGACCCAGTACTTC. The full variable domain, in which reference TRBV7-6 and TRBJ2-5 provide the parts outside the CDR3, is GAGVSQSPRYKVTKRGQDVALRCDPISGHVSLYWYRQALGQGPEFLTYFNYEAQQDKSGLPNDRFSAERPEGSISTLTIQRTEQRDSAMYRCASSSWGSQETQYFGPGTRLLVL.

This chain links TRBV7-9 with TRBJ1-5; D uncertain. The CDR3 runs 12 residues. Per germline, CDR1 SEHNR and CDR2 FQNEAQ (reference sequence). V was clipped by 1 base and J by 6 bases, with 4 bases between them. Written as DNA, the CDR3 is TGTGCCAGCAGCTTAGGTAGTCAGCCCCAGCATTTT. It is translated as CASSLGSQPQHF.

V usage is TRBV19 and J usage is TRBJ1-5; no firm D call. CDR1 and CDR2 from the germline V gene are LNHDA and SQIVND (reference sequence). The CDR3 has 8 amino acids. The CDR3 bases are TGTGGAGGACAGCCCCAGCATTTT. Protein product: CGGQPQHF.

The chain uses TRBV29-1 and TRBJ1-1, with D perhaps TRBD1 (5 bases). Germline assignment: CDR1 SQVTM and CDR2 ANQGSEA. The CDR3 runs to 13 residues. V lost 6 bases, J lost 0 bases, and 11 bases lay in between. CDR3 in DNA: TGCAGCGTACAGGACACCATGAACACTGAAGCTTTCTTT. Encoded protein: CSVQDTMNTEAFF.

The V and J genes are TRBV5-1 and TRBJ2-7; 7 bases match TRBD1. Germline CDR1 SGHRS, CDR2 YFSETQ. The CDR3 is made up of 19 amino acids. V shed 4 bases, J shed 3 bases, and the junction held 22 bases outside the gene matches. CDR3 DNA: TGCGCCAGCAGCCACTACAGACAAACAGGGGTTCGAACCCGCTACGAGCAGTACTTC. Translation: CASSHYRQTGVRTRYEQYF.

CDR3 nucleotides: TGTGCCAGCAGGGACGGGGGGCCTGGGGGCACTGAAGCTTTCTTT. Protein sequence: CASRDGGPGGTEAFF. V is TRBV2 and J is TRBJ1-1; possible D gene TRBD1, 6 bases. This CDR3 comprises 15 residues. CDR1 and CDR2 from the germline V gene are SNHLY and FYNNEI. V was clipped by 6 bases and J by 4 bases, with 18 bases between them.

The rearrangement links TRBV19 to TRBJ1-2; no clear D. This CDR3 contains 13 residues. V lost 10 bases, J lost 4 bases, and 16 bases lay in between. CDR1 and CDR2 (germline): LNHDA, SQIVND (reference sequence). CDR3 bases: TGTGCCACCGCCGCGGGGTTCGGCTATGGCTACACCTTC. Its protein is CATAAGFGYGYTF.

This clone was detected only once. This sample also contains other DNA sequences that code for the same CDR3. The chain recombines TRBV7-2 with TRBJ2-3; D perhaps matches TRBD2 (5 bases). Germline CDR1 is SGHTA and CDR2 is FQGNSA. Trimming took off 1 base at V and 3 bases at J, with 5 bases between the two ends. The length of the CDR3 is 13 residues. The chain's CDR3 is CASSLERTDTQYF. CDR3 DNA sequence: TGTGCCAGCAGCTTAGAGCGGACAGATACGCAGTATTTT.

The V gene is TRBV19, the J gene TRBJ1-2, with D perhaps matching TRBD1 (5 bases). Trimming stripped 6 bases from V and 0 bases from J, with 14 bases between. The germline CDR1 and CDR2 sequences are LNHDA and SQIVND (reference sequence). This CDR3 region has 15 residues. The CDR3 nucleotides read TGTGCCAGTAGCCCGAGAAGGGGCACTAACTATGGCTACACCTTC. Its translation: CASSPRRGTNYGYTF.

The chain combines TRBV29-1 with TRBJ1-2; 7 bases match TRBD1. Germline-derived CDR1 and CDR2 are SQVTM and ANQGSEA. The CDR3 runs 15 residues. Trimming took 6 bases from V and 1 from J; bases not matched to a gene: 11. Here the CDR3 reads CSVQKEGAGNYGYTF. The DNA of the CDR3 is TGCAGCGTCCAAAAAGAGGGGGCTGGTAACTATGGCTACACCTTC.

The gene calls are TRBV30 and TRBJ1-1, with D unclear. Between the trimmed V and J ends, which lost 4 bases and 0 bases, there was a span of 3 bases. This CDR3 contains 11 residues. Germline V gene lookup returns CDR1 GTSNPN and CDR2 SVGIG (reference sequence). CDR3 nucleotides: TGTGCCTGGAACATGAACACTGAAGCTTTCTTT. Translation: CAWNMNTEAFF.

The chain uses TRBV30 and TRBJ1-1; no firm D call. Germline CDR1 reads GTSNPN; CDR2 reads SVGIG (reference sequence). The CDR3 sequence is 15 residues long. The V and J ends lost 2 bases and 4 bases respectively, with 17 bases between them. The CDR3 is CAWSTLLTLGTEAFF. The CDR3 nucleotides are TGTGCCTGGAGTACACTCCTGACCCTAGGCACTGAAGCTTTCTTT.

The chain is built from TRBV7-3 and TRBJ1-2; 7 nucleotides agree with TRBD1. Trimming cost V 5 bases and J 4 bases; bases outside gene matches: 7. CDR1 and CDR2 from the germline V gene are SGHTA and FQGTGA. This CDR3 spans 14 amino acids. CDR3 region: CASSPTTGTYGYTF. As DNA, the CDR3 is TGTGCCAGCAGCCCAACGACAGGGACCTATGGCTACACCTTC.

The rearrangement joins TRBV7-9 to TRBJ1-1; D gene unclear. With 2 bases removed from V and 3 bases from J, the gap between germline ends came to 13 bases. This CDR3 has 15 amino acids. Germline-derived CDR1 and CDR2 are SEHNR and FQNEAQ (reference sequence). CDR3 nucleotide sequence: TGTGCCAGCAGCTTACCGACTGTCGGGTACACTGAAGCTTTCTTT. It encodes CASSLPTVGYTEAFF.

This clone has only a few counts. This sequence joins TRBV27 and TRBJ2-7; 7 positions match TRBD2. V lost 5 bases, J lost 4 bases, and 8 bases stayed unmatched. Germline loops: CDR1 MNHEY, CDR2 SMNVEV (reference sequence). The CDR3 is 14 amino acids. CDR3 protein: CASSNLADEYEQYF. The CDR3, as DNA: TGTGCCAGCAGTAATCTAGCGGACGAATACGAGCAGTACTTC.

The chain is built from TRBV7-3 and TRBJ1-6; the D is unclear. The germline V and J ends were trimmed by 5 bases and 10 bases, with 12 bases remaining between them. The CDR3 covers 13 residues. Germline V gene lookup returns CDR1 SGHTA and CDR2 FQGTGA. This chain's CDR3 is CASSGGTESPLHF. The CDR3, as DNA: TGTGCCAGCAGCGGTGGCACGGAGTCACCCCTCCACTTT.

The chain has TRBV5-1 and TRBJ2-2, with 7 bases fitting TRBD1. The CDR3 sequence is 16 residues long. Trimming at V came to 0 bases and at J to 6 bases, leaving 8 bases not matched to a gene. The germline gives CDR1 SGHRS, CDR2 YFSETQ. CDR3 in amino acids: CASSLAGRQGAGELFF. In nucleotides, the CDR3 is TGCGCCAGCAGCTTGGCTGGCAGACAGGGAGCCGGGGAGCTGTTTTTT.

The chain uses TRBV7-8 and TRBJ2-7; 7 bases are shared with TRBD1. CDR3 length equals 14 residues. J lost 3 bases, V lost 1 base, and 3 bases had no gene match. Germline assignment: CDR1 SGHVS and CDR2 FQNEAQ. This chain's CDR3 is CASSLGDRVYEQYF. In DNA, the CDR3 is TGTGCCAGCAGCTTAGGTGACAGGGTCTACGAGCAGTACTTC. Based on the CDR3 plus reference TRBV7-8 and TRBJ2-7, the full variable domain is GAGVSQSPRYKVAKRGQDVALRCDPISGHVSLFWYQQALGQGPEFLTYFQNEAQLDKSGLPSDRFFAERPEGSVSTLKIQRTQQEDSAVYLCASSLGDRVYEQYFGPGTRLTVT.

The chain recombines TRBV19 with TRBJ1-4; TRBD1 might be the D (5 bases). Trimming took off 3 bases at V and 7 bases at J, with 15 bases between the two ends. The CDR3 is made up of 15 amino acids. The germline V gene encodes CDR1 LNHDA and CDR2 SQIVND (reference sequence). In DNA, the CDR3 is TGTGCCAGTAGTATTGTGGGCCCAAGGGGTGAAAAACTGTTTTTT. The encoded protein is CASSIVGPRGEKLFF.

This chain connects TRBV24-1 to TRBJ2-2; 10 bases are a match to TRBD2. The CDR3 loop spans 17 amino acids. The junction had 8 bases not matched to a gene; V was cut back by 3 bases and J by 5 bases. CDR1 is KGHDR, CDR2 SFDVKD, per germline. The CDR3 reads CATSDPTSGIETGELFF. The CDR3 DNA reads as TGTGCCACCAGTGATCCTACTAGCGGGATTGAGACCGGGGAGCTGTTTTTT.

CDR3 bases: TGTGCCAGCAGTGCCCGACAGGGGGCGCGGGGCACCGGGGAGCTGTTTTTT. This codes for CASSARQGARGTGELFF. The rearrangement links TRBV6-2 or TRBV6-3 to TRBJ2-2; 10 nucleotides align to TRBD1. Germline values: CDR1 MNHEY, CDR2 SVGEGT. Unmatched junction bases numbered 10, after V lost 5 bases and J lost 4 bases. This CDR3 has 17 amino acids.

This clone has only a few counts. V usage is TRBV7-2 and J usage is TRBJ1-5; a possible D gene is TRBD1 (6 bases). Germline V gives CDR1 SGHTA, CDR2 FQGNSA. Trimming removed 1 base from V and 7 bases from J, with 14 bases in between. There are 15 residues in the CDR3. As DNA, the CDR3 is TGTGCCAGCAGCTTAGTTGGTGCGGGGGCCCAGCCCCAGCATTTT. Residues: CASSLVGAGAQPQHF.

The rearrangement uses TRBV4-2 and TRBJ1-1, with D possibly being TRBD1 (6 bases). Trimming removed 4 bases at V and 4 bases at J, with 19 bases between. The CDR3 is made up of 16 amino acids. The germline gives CDR1 LGHNA, CDR2 YNFKEQ. CDR3 sequence (DNA): TGTGCCAGCAGCCGGTCCGGGACACTCTTGCTCACTGAAGCTTTCTTT. This codes for CASSRSGTLLLTEAFF.

The chain recombines TRBV25-1 with TRBJ1-4, with D hard to call. Germline CDR1 is MGHDK and CDR2 is SYGVNS. V was clipped by 9 bases and J by 3 bases, with 17 bases between them. The CDR3 extends over 15 amino acids. The CDR3 protein is CASKPPSSANEKLFF. The DNA for the CDR3 is TGTGCCAGTAAACCTCCGTCCAGTGCTAATGAAAAACTGTTTTTT. Using reference TRBV25-1 and TRBJ1-4 for the parts outside the CDR3, the full variable domain is EADIYQTPRYLVIGTGKKITLECSQTMGHDKMYWYQQDPGMELHLIHYSYGVNSTEKGDLSSESTVSRIRTEHFPLTLESARPSHTSQYLCASKPPSSANEKLFFGSGTQLSVL.

J is TRBJ1-2 and V is TRBV14; D not resolved. CDR1 and CDR2 (germline): SGHDN, FVKESK. This CDR3 comprises 13 residues. Trimming shortened V by 4 bases and J by 4 bases, and 10 bases separated the two germline ends. CDR3 coding DNA: TGTGCCAGCAGCCCTCGGGTCTCCTATGGCTACACCTTC. It is translated as CASSPRVSYGYTF.

J is TRBJ2-2 and V is TRBV7-9; tentative D call: TRBD2 (5 bases). Trimming removed 11 bases at V and 2 bases at J, with 15 bases between. Germline CDR1 reads SEHNR; CDR2 reads FQNEAQ (reference sequence). CDR3 length equals 14 residues. The CDR3 DNA reads as TGTGCCCCCAACCCGAGGGTCAACACCGGGGAGCTGTTTTTT. It translates to CAPNPRVNTGELFF.

The CDR3 region is CASRRRRAYEQYF. The CDR3 DNA follows: TGTGCCAGCAGGAGGCGGAGAGCCTACGAGCAGTACTTC. The rearrangement uses TRBV6-5 and TRBJ2-7; D uncertain. The CDR3 loop spans 13 amino acids. V shed 6 bases and J shed 2 bases, with 11 bases lying between them. The germline V gene has CDR1 MNHEY and CDR2 SVGAGI.

The chain couples TRBV27 to TRBJ1-1, with TRBD1 matching over 8 bases. This CDR3 contains 15 residues. Losses at the gene ends were 4 bases for V and 9 bases for J; bases not matched to a gene: 13. Per the germline V gene, CDR1 is MNHEY and CDR2 is SMNVEV (reference sequence). The CDR3 loop reads CASSSHGRGRLKAFF. The DNA for the CDR3 is TGTGCCAGCAGTTCCCATGGCAGGGGGCGCTTGAAAGCTTTCTTT.

The V and J genes are TRBV5-1 and TRBJ2-2, with 7 bases lining up with TRBD1. Trimming cost V 6 bases and J 0 bases; bases outside gene matches: 8. This CDR3 contains 16 residues. CDR1 is SGHRS, CDR2 YFSETQ, per germline. CDR3: CASISAGTANTGELFF. CDR3 nucleotide sequence: TGCGCCAGCATTTCCGCCGGGACAGCGAACACCGGGGAGCTGTTTTTT.

Of note for this clone: The junction departs from the called germline gene at one end, perhaps through a read error. The rearrangement uses TRBV19 and TRBJ2-7; no definite D call. The CDR3 extends over 13 amino acids. In germline, CDR1 is LNHDA, CDR2 SQIVND (reference sequence). The CDR3, as DNA: TGTGCCAGTAGTCCCGCGCCGTACTACGAGCGGTACTTC. This translates into CASSPAPYYERYF.